Listed below are T cell receptor beta chains from one sample, sequenced in a study of blood T cells in healthy people across ages. TCRdb re-called the 5' RACE reads through MiXCR, storing one row per CDR3 protein. The sample holds approximately 1.5 million distinct CDR3 sequences, about 35% seen once. Sequences were obtained from blood. These receptors were obtained from a woman between 25 and 40 years old in good health. The CDR3 runs from the conserved cysteine through the conserved F or W. D genes are given only for firm matches. The size field is filled for only some rows; it gives once, few, many or a size class.

V,J,size,D,DNA,CDR3
TRBV5-6,TRBJ2-7,-,TRBD1,TGTGCCAGCAGCGAAGGGACAGGTCGGACGACCTACGAGCAGTACTTC,CASSEGTGRTTYEQYF
TRBV4-1,TRBJ2-2,-,TRBD2,TGCGCCAGCAGCCAGCGGCGGGGGGGCCGAGCCGGGGAGCTGTTTTTT,CASSQRRGGRAGELFF
TRBV6-5,TRBJ1-5,-,-,TGTGCCAGCAGTTTAAAGGACATCTGGCGCAATCAGCCCCAGCATTTT,CASSLKDIWRNQPQHF
TRBV5-1,TRBJ1-2,-,TRBD1,TGCACCAGCAGCGTGACAGGGACTATCGATGGCTACACCTTC,CTSSVTGTIDGYTF
TRBV12-3/TRBV12-4,TRBJ2-3,-,TRBD2,TGTGCCAGTCAAGGTACGGGAGGGAGAGAGGATACGCAGTATTTT,CASQGTGGREDTQYF
TRBV29-1,TRBJ1-2,many,-,TGCAGCGTTGAAGAGGTGGGGGCGCCTGGCTACACCTTC,CSVEEVGAPGYTF
TRBV4-1,TRBJ1-1,-,TRBD1,TGCGCCAGCAGACCGGACCGGGACAGGGGGCGCTTGAACACTGAAGCTTTCTTT,CASRPDRDRGRLNTEAFF
TRBV29-1,TRBJ1-1,-,TRBD1,TGCAGCGTTCGTAGGGGGCTCAACACTGAAGCTTTCTTT,CSVRRGLNTEAFF
TRBV7-2,TRBJ1-1,-,-,TGTGCCAGCAGCCACATTCCCAGCACTAAAGCTTTCTTT,CASSHIPSTKAFF
TRBV7-2,TRBJ2-1,once,-,TGTGCCAGCAGCTTAGCGAGGGGACCGCAGTTCTTC,CASSLARGPQFF
TRBV4-1,TRBJ2-5,many,-,TGCGCCAGCAGCCCCCCGAACGACGAGACCCAGTACTTC,CASSPPNDETQYF
TRBV6-2/TRBV6-3,TRBJ2-7,-,TRBD1,TGTGCCAGCAGACGGACAGGCGGCGAGCAGTACTTC,CASRRTGGEQYF
TRBV20-1,TRBJ2-1,few,-,TGCAGTGCGTCCCGCCAGGGGTATGAGCAGTTCTTC,CSASRQGYEQFF
TRBV28,TRBJ2-7,-,-,TGTGCCAGCACCCCAAGTGGGGGGCGCGGCTACGAGCAGTACTTC,CASTPSGGRGYEQYF
TRBV24-1,TRBJ1-2,few,-,TGTGCCACCAGTGATTTGAGTGGCTACACCTTC,CATSDLSGYTF
TRBV5-1,TRBJ2-7,few,-,TGCGCCAGCAGCTCCAACGGAGCGGGCGAGCAGTACTTC,CASSSNGAGEQYF
TRBV12-5,TRBJ1-2,-,-,TGTGCTAGTGGTTTGGGGGACGGTAACTATGGCTACACCTTC,CASGLGDGNYGYTF
TRBV27,TRBJ1-6,-,TRBD1,TGTGCCAGCAGTTTATCGGTGGGACAGCTGTCACCCCTCCACTTT,CASSLSVGQLSPLHF